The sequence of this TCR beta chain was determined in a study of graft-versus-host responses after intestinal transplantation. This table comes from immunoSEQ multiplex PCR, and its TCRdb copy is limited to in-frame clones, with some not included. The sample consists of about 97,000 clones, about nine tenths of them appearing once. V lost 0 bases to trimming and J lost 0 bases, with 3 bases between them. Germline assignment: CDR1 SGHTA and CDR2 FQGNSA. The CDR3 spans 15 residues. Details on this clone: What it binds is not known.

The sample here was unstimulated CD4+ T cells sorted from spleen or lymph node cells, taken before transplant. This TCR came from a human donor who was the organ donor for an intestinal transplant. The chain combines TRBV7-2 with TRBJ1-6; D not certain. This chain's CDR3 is CASSLASSYNSPLHF. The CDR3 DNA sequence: TGTGCCAGCAGCTTAGCGAGCTCCTATAATTCACCCCTCCACTTT.